The present TCR beta chain was sequenced within a study of cytomegalovirus exposure and HLA in healthy donors. Study-wide context: Falling in the Caucasian-associated ancestry cluster were 80% to 85% of around 370 genotyped donors.

The CDR3 totals 13 residues. Trimming at V came to 6 bases and at J to 7 bases, leaving 6 bases not matched to a gene. Germline values: CDR1 WNHNN, CDR2 SYGVQD (reference sequence). Vbeta (60) and Jbeta (13) primers were used in the PCR. Generated by immunoSEQ multiplex PCR, the TCRdb table keeps only in-frame clones and is missing some. The table lists roughly 120,000 clones. Donors showed nominal health when sampled, although they likely had unrecorded immune exposures. The rearrangement uses TRBV10-1 and TRBJ1-2, with 9 bases that match TRBD1. This clonotype was obtained from a man in his late teens or twenties in good health and CMV-seronegative. Sequenced material: PBMCs. Written as DNA, the CDR3 is TGCGCCAGCAGCCCGGACAGGGGAATTGGCTACACCTTC. Translation: CASSPDRGIGYTF.